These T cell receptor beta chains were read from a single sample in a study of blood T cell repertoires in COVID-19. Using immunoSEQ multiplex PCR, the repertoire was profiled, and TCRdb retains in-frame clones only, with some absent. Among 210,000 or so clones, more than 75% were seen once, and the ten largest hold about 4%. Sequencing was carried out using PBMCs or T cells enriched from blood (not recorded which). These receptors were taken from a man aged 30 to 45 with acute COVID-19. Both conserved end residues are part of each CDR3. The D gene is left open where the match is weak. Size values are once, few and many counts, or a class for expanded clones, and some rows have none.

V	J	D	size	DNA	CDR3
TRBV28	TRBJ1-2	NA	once	TGTGCCAGCAGTGCCGGGTCCCTCGCCGGGGGCTACACCTTC	CASSAGSLAGGYTF
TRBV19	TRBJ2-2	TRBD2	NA	TGTGCCAGTAAGGTTACGCGGGGACTAGCTATCACCGGGGAGCTGTTTTTT	CASKVTRGLAITGELFF
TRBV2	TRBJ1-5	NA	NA	TGTGCCAGCAGTGCATGGGGGGGCGGTGGCAATCAGCCCCAGCATTTT	CASSAWGGGGNQPQHF
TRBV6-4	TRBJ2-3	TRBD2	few	TGTGCCAGCAGTGACCTAGCGGGGGGTAGCACAGATACGCAGTATTTT	CASSDLAGGSTDTQYF
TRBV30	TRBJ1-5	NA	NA	TGTGCCGGGGGGGACGGGGGGCAGGGGCAGCCCCAGCATTTT	CAGGDGGQGQPQHF
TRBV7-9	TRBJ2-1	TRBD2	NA	TGTGCCAGCAGCTTAATAGCGGGGGGGACTGGTGAGCAGTTCTTC	CASSLIAGGTGEQFF
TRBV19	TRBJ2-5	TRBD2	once	TGTGCCTCGGAAGGTGGGGGAGGGGAGACCCAGTACTTC	CASEGGGGETQYF
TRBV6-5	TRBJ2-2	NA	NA	TGTGCCACCGATCCCGGGGGGCGGGTCACCGGGGAGCTGTTTTTT	CATDPGGRVTGELFF
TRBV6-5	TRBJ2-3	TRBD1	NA	TGTGCCAGCAGATACAGGGGGCTGACAGATACGCAGTATTTT	CASRYRGLTDTQYF
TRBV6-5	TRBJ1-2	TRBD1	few	TGTGCCAGCAGTCAGGACAGGGCTGGATATGGCTACACCTTC	CASSQDRAGYGYTF
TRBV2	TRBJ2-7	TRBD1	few	TGTGCCAGCGGAAGGGACAGGGATCCGGCGGAGCAGTACTTC	CASGRDRDPAEQYF
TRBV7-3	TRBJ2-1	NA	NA	TGTGCCAGCAGCCCCTCTGCGGCCAACAATGAGCAGTTCTTC	CASSPSAANNEQFF
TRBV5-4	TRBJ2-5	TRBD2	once	TGTGCCAGCAGCTTCTCTAGCGGGGGGGCCCAAGAGACCCAGTACTTC	CASSFSSGGAQETQYF
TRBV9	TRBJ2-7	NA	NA	TGTGCCAGCAGCAAAAGCGAAATTCCCTTCGAGCAGTACTTC	CASSKSEIPFEQYF
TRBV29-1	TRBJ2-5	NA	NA	TGCAGCGTCGGGGAAGAGACCCAGTACTTC	CSVGEETQYF
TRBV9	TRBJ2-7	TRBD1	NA	TGTGCCAGCAGCTCCGGGCCCGGGACAGAGGCCGAGCAGTACTTC	CASSSGPGTEAEQYF
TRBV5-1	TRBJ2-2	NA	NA	TGCGCCAGCAGCTTGGACAGGGCGACGAACACCGGGGAGCTGTTTTTT	CASSLDRATNTGELFF
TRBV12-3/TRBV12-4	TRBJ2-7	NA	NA	TGTGCCAGCAGTTTAGCGGGGGGCTACGAGCAGTACTTC	CASSLAGGYEQYF
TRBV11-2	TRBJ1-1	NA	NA	TGTGCCAGCAGCTTAGTTCAGGATGAAGCTTTCTTT	CASSLVQDEAFF
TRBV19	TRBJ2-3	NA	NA	TGTGCCACCAAGCTAAGGGCTAGCGCATGGGGAGATACGCAGTATTTT	CATKLRASAWGDTQYF
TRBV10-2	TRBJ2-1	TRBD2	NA	TGCGCCAGCAGTGGGACTAGCGGGAGGGGTGAGCAGTTCTTC	CASSGTSGRGEQFF
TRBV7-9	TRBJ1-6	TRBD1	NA	TGTGCCAGCAGCTCGACAGGGTTGCAGAGCTCCTATAATTCACCCCTCCACTTT	CASSSTGLQSSYNSPLHF
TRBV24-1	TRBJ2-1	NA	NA	TGTGCCACCAGTGATGGGACCGGGACATCACTATACAATGAGCAGTTCTTC	CATSDGTGTSLYNEQFF
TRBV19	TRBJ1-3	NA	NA	TGTGCCAGTAGTATGCTCCTTGCAGGCCCCTCTGGAAACACCATATATTTT	CASSMLLAGPSGNTIYF
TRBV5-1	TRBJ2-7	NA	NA	TGCGCCAGCAGCTTGGAGGGGATTGAGAAGTACTTC	CASSLEGIEKYF
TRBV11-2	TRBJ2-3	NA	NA	TGTGCCAGCAGCTTAACTTCAGATACGCAGTATTTT	CASSLTSDTQYF
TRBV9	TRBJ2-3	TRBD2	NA	TGTGCCAGCAGCGTAGGGACTCTAGCGGGCACAGATACGCAGTATTTT	CASSVGTLAGTDTQYF
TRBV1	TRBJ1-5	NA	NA	TGCACCAGCACCCAGACTTCGGCAGGGAACAATCAGCCCCAGCATTTT	CTSTQTSAGNNQPQHF
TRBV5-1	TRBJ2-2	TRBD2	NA	TGCGCCAGCAGCTTTCGAGCGGGGGGGAACACCGGGGAGCTGTTTTTT	CASSFRAGGNTGELFF
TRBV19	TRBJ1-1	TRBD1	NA	TGTGCCAGTAGTAGACTTGGACAGGGGAGAGGGACTGAAGCTTTCTTT	CASSRLGQGRGTEAFF
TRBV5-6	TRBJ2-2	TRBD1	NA	TGTGCCAGCAGCTTGGGCCGACAGGGACCCGGGGAGCTGTTTTTT	CASSLGRQGPGELFF
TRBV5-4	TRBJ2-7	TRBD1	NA	TGTGCCAGCAGCATCCGGGACAGCTACGAGCAGTACTTC	CASSIRDSYEQYF
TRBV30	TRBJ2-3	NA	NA	TGTGCCTGGAGTAGCTTCGGAGGGACAGATACGCAGTATTTT	CAWSSFGGTDTQYF
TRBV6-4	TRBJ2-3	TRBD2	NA	TGTGCCAGCAGTATAGGACTAGCATCCAGGGATACGCAGTATTTT	CASSIGLASRDTQYF
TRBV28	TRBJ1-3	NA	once	TGTGCCAGCAGTTTATACAGTGCTGGAAACACCATATATTTT	CASSLYSAGNTIYF
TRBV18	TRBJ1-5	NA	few	TGTGCCAGCTCACCAAATCAGGGTTCTCAGCCCCAGCATTTT	CASSPNQGSQPQHF
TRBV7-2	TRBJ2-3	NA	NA	TGTGCCAGCAGCACCAGGACAGATACGCAGTATTTT	CASSTRTDTQYF
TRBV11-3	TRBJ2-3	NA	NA	TGTGCCAGCAGCTTAGGTGGAGGGACTGGCACAGATACGCAGTATTTT	CASSLGGGTGTDTQYF
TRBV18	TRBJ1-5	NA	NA	TGTGCCAGCTCGCTAGCGAATCAGCCCCAGCATTTT	CASSLANQPQHF
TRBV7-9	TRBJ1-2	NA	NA	TGTGCCAGCAGCCCGTCGACATCATTCGCCTTTAACTATGGCTACACCTTC	CASSPSTSFAFNYGYTF
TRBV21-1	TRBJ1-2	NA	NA	TGTGCCAGCAGCAAAGTCGGGGGTTCGGACCCATATCTGCCTTTGAGGGGCTACACCTTC	CASSKVGGSDPYLPLRGYTF
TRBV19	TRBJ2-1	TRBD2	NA	TGTGCCAGTAGCCCACTAGCGGGGAGCTCCTACAATGAGCAGTTCTTC	CASSPLAGSSYNEQFF
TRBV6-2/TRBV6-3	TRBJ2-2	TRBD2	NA	TGTGCCAGCAGTTTCCCTACGGGGGGGGATAACACCGGGGAGCTGTTTTTT	CASSFPTGGDNTGELFF
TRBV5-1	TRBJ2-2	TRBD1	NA	TGCGCCAGCAGCTTCGAGACAGGGGGAACTGGGAACACCGGGGAGCTGTTTTTT	CASSFETGGTGNTGELFF
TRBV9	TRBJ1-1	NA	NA	TGTGCCAGCAGTTACAGGGTTGCGAACACTGAAGCTTTCTTT	CASSYRVANTEAFF
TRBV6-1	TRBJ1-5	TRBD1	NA	TGTGCCAGCAGTGAAATGGGGTCAGGGGGACGCCAGCCCCAGCATTTT	CASSEMGSGGRQPQHF
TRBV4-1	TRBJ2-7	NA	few	TGCGCCAGCAGTCAGGACAGGACTAACTACGAGCAGTACTTC	CASSQDRTNYEQYF